This entry features one TCR beta chain sequence. This clone came up many times. The specificity of this receptor is unknown. There are no base qualities to consult, and no much larger clone falls within one base. CDR1 SGHNT and CDR2 YENEEA are derived from the germline V gene. A distance of 15 bases separates the germline ends of V and J, which lose 1 base and 6 bases respectively. The CDR3 contains 15 residues, cysteine and phenylalanine counted. Only the CDR3 region is kept as DNA, spanning 45 bases read in frame from base 1. The meaning of the sample's treatment or condition label: randomized to nivolumab then ipilimumab (arm A) or the reverse (arm B). None of the patients in the trial had previously been given DNA-damaging chemotherapy. Samples came from patients with melanoma in CheckMate 064, a randomized, open-label phase II trial of sequential checkpoint blockade. Genomic DNA from formalin-fixed paraffin-embedded (FFPE) tissue samples was used for tumor TCR sequencing.

TCRbeta CDR3 regions were immunosequenced from genomic DNA with the immunoSEQ Assay. Before high-throughput sequencing, the genomic DNA was amplified using bias-controlled multiplex PCR. Per the source publication's procedure: To quantify the absolute abundance of each unique TCRbeta CDR3 region, the sequences were collapsed and filtered. Clonality was defined as 1 minus Pielou's evenness and was calculated using productive rearrangements only. Tumor T-cell fraction was computed by normalizing TCRbeta template counts to usable DNA, estimated from several housekeeping genes. A previously published method was used to identify clones whose frequencies were significantly greater in on-treatment samples than in baseline samples. TCRdb provides this immuneACCESS table in a form limited to in-frame rearrangements. Some clones are lacking; in checked studies, under half of them reflect an unresolved V gene, and why the rest are absent is not known. D and trimming were read from the DNA, whereas the V and J calls and clone size are those reported in that table. This sample holds about 5,100 clones; approximately 24% were observed only once. The ten biggest clones cover about 29% of the sample.

This specimen belongs to a study of sequential checkpoint blockade in melanoma (dated by TCRdb to about 2019). Background for the entire study: In a 1:1 randomization, patients received either first-line nivolumab then ipilimumab (arm A) or ipilimumab then nivolumab (arm B). The same lesion was the source of around 80% of the matched pre- and post-treatment tumor biopsy pairs. DNA from 75 to 95 pretreatment melanoma tumor samples underwent TCRbeta immunosequencing. Twenty-two patients had matched tumor biopsies taken before treatment and at week 13, after single-agent nivolumab (arm A) or ipilimumab (arm B). Maintenance nivolumab was given following each of the two trial sequences.

Summary of the overall study and its limitations: Within-arm analyses of tumor T-cell fraction were constrained by small sample sizes and reduced statistical power. Tumor T-cell fraction and clonality correlated with PD-L1 staining and CD8+ T-cell counts but not with mutational load. Achieving clinical benefit was about 30 times more likely for patients whose tumor T-cell fraction and clonality increased by week 13. In the nivolumab-first arm (arm A), an association was found between pretreatment tumor TIL clonality and response (P = .04). The response-prediction model combining TCR metrics and mutation burden needs validation in larger, independent patient cohorts.

This clonotype originated in a human donor with melanoma. The chain employs TRBV11-3 and TRBJ1-1; the D gene remains uncertain. Sequenced material: tumor tissue (inferred from file names), taken from a patient given nivolumab and ipilimumab in sequence. Read as DNA, the sequence is TGTGCCAGCAGCTTAGGATCCGATACTTGGGCTGAAGCTTTCTTT. This translates into CASSLGSDTWAEAFF.